These 32 T cell receptor beta chains originate from one sample sequenced in a study of tumor-infiltrating lymphocytes in primary liver carcinoma (dated by TCRdb to 2016 to 2017). Total RNA and DNA were co-extracted without cell sorting from about 19-30 mg of bulk tissue using the AllPrep DNA/RNA mini kit. TCRdb shows the sequencer as Illumina HiSeq 2500. TCRbeta-specific cDNA was reverse-transcribed from 500 ng total RNA using a constant-region primer and ProtoScript II reverse transcriptase. Three nested multiplex PCR rounds, following a slightly modified ARM-PCR procedure, were used to build the TCRbeta libraries. The first two PCR rounds used multiplex TRBV1-TRBV30 forward primers with a Cbeta reverse primer, each for 10 cycles. TCRdb reprocessing: public reads trimmed at Q25 with fastp, clones called with MiXCR, in-frame beta chains kept. Every distinct CDR3 protein forms one entry, paired with its most common genes and DNA. The sample data list around 120,000 distinct CDR3 sequences, and 55% to 75% of these were observed just once. Together, the top ten hold approximately 10% of the sample.

Sequenced material: liver tumor tissue from sampling region 1. Read against the paper, the sample's cell subset or site label means: tumor region T1, superior pole. These receptor sequences come from a woman aged 55-70 years with primary liver carcinoma and hepatitis B virus infection.

As to this clonotype: The junction shows a germline mismatch at one end, possibly a read error. The rearrangement uses TRBV6-1 and TRBJ2-7; D is tentatively TRBD1 or TRBD2 (5 bases each). CDR1 is MNHNS and CDR2 is SASEGT in the germline V gene. The CDR3 consists of 14 residues. CDR3 residues: CASSKGRSWDEQYF. DNA of the CDR3: TGTGCCAGCAGTAAAGGCAGGTCCTGGGACGAGCAATACTTC.

As regards this clonotype: Germline and junction disagree at one end, which may indicate a read error. The V call is TRBV11-2, the J call TRBJ2-5, with 14 nucleotides matching TRBD2. Per the germline V gene, CDR1 is SGHAT and CDR2 is FQNNGV. The CDR3 has 16 residues. CDR3 sequence (DNA): TGCTCCAGCAGCCCCGGGACTAGCGGGAGTAGAGAGACCCAGTACTTC. Amino acid sequence: CSSSPGTSGSRETQYF.

As for this clonotype: One end of the junction varies from germline; a read error may be responsible. This chain connects TRBV29-1 to TRBJ1-1, with a possible D match to TRBD1 (5 bases). This CDR3 region has 16 residues. CDR1 is SQVTM, CDR2 ANQGSEA, per germline. The CDR3 loop reads CSLYLKWQGLGTEAIF. The CDR3 nucleotides read TGCAGCCTTTACTTGAAGTGGCAGGGTCTGGGAACTGAAGCTATCTTT.

Regarding this clonotype: One end of the junction does not line up with germline, which may come from a read error. The V and J genes are TRBV6-6 and TRBJ2-3; possibly TRBD1 or TRBD2 for D (5 bases each). Germline V gene sequence: CDR1 MNHNY, CDR2 SVGAGI (reference sequence). This CDR3 is built from 14 residues. The CDR3 is CASSMGPAVDTQCF. The DNA of the CDR3 is TGTGCCAGCAGTATGGGACCAGCAGTGGATACGCAGTGTTTT.

The rearrangement uses TRBV11-2 and TRBJ2-1; the D gene is possibly TRBD1 (6 bases). The V end was cut by 7 bases, the J end by 7 bases, with 14 bases between. The germline V gene encodes CDR1 SGHAT and CDR2 FQNNGV. CDR3 length: 13 amino acids. CDR3 amino acids: CASTIGQSNEQFF. In DNA, the CDR3 is TGTGCCAGCACCATTGGACAGTCTAATGAGCAGTTCTTC.

V usage is TRBV28 and J usage is TRBJ2-7; D not resolved. CDR1 MDHEN and CDR2 SYDVKM come from the germline V gene. V lost 8 bases, J lost 6 bases, and 17 bases lay in between. The CDR3 is made up of 13 amino acids. This CDR3 is CASCTSTAREQYF. The DNA of the CDR3 is TGTGCCAGCTGTACCTCTACGGCACGCGAGCAGTACTTC.

Notes on this clonotype: One end of the junction does not line up with germline, which may come from a read error. The rearrangement uses TRBV29-1 and TRBJ2-1; D unresolved. Per the germline V gene, CDR1 is SQVTM and CDR2 is ANQGSEA. The CDR3 consists of 13 residues. CDR3 amino acids: CGVAEPTRNEQFF. The CDR3 region has the DNA TGCGGCGTCGCAGAACCAACACGGAATGAGCAGTTCTTC.

This clonotype was counted only a few times. The chain links TRBV2 to TRBJ2-7, with D perhaps TRBD1 (6 bases). V dropped 3 bases and J dropped 0 bases, with 18 bases sitting between them. The CDR3 runs to 17 residues. Germline-derived CDR1 and CDR2 are SNHLY and FYNNEI. This CDR3 reads CASSEIPDSLHSYEQYF. The CDR3, as DNA: TGTGCCAGCAGTGAGATCCCGGACAGCCTCCACTCCTACGAGCAGTACTTC.

Points on this clonotype: No conserved phenylalanine or tryptophan ends this CDR3, so it is likely a read error. This rearrangement joins TRBV6-5 to TRBJ2-7; D is unresolved. Germline lookup yields CDR1 MNHEY and CDR2 SVGAGI. The CDR3 is made up of 15 amino acids. CDR3 DNA sequence: TGTGCCAACAGTTACTCGGTCCAGGATTGCCACGAGCAGTACCTC. Its protein product is CANSYSVQDCHEQYL.

As to this clonotype: A junction boundary mismatches the germline segment, possibly from a read error. The genes are TRBV6-5 and TRBJ1-2; D unresolved. The CDR3 covers 14 residues. Germline V lookup: CDR1 MNHEY, CDR2 SVGAGI. The CDR3 nucleotides read TGTGCCAGCAGTTACATGACGGGCAGCTATGACTACACCTTC. It yields the protein CASSYMTGSYDYTF.

Comments on this clonotype: The junction does not match germline at one end; this may be a read error. The chain is built from TRBV11-3 and TRBJ2-7; D remains ambiguous. Germline CDR1 reads SGHNT; CDR2 reads YENEEA. The CDR3 is 13 amino acids. CDR3 amino acids: CTSSFSGNNEQYF. In DNA, the CDR3 is TGTACCAGCAGCTTTTCCGGTAACAATGAGCAGTACTTC. Filled out from reference TRBV11-3 and TRBJ2-7, the complete variable domain reads EAGVVQSPRYKIIEKKQPVAFWCNPISGHNTLYWYLQNLGQGPELLIRYENEEAVDDSQLPKDRFSAERLKGVDSTLKIQPAELGDSAVYLCTSSFSGNNEQYFGPGTRLTVT.

As regards this clonotype: This may arise from a read error, as a much more abundant clone is one base away. The chain is built from TRBV7-8 and TRBJ1-4, with 10 bases matching TRBD1. CDR1 is SGHVS, CDR2 FQNEAQ, per germline. The CDR3 runs 17 residues. The CDR3 DNA reads TGTGTCAGCAGCTCCGGGACAGGGGATCTGAGGGCCGAAAAACTGTTTTTT. Residues: CVSSSGTGDLRAEKLFF.

The chain joins TRBV5-1 to TRBJ2-3; 7 bases are a match to TRBD1. V lost 6 bases and J lost 0; bases outside the gene matches: 1. Per the germline V gene, CDR1 is SGHRS and CDR2 is YFSETQ. The CDR3 length is 13 residues. CDR3 nucleotide sequence: TGCGCCAGCAAGGGACAGAGCACAGATACGCAGTATTTT. Translation gives CASKGQSTDTQYF.

The chain couples TRBV28 to TRBJ2-6, with 10 positions matching TRBD1. The CDR3 length is 17 residues. The V gene end was trimmed by 5 bases and the J gene end by 4 bases; junction bases not matched to a gene: 8. The germline V gene has CDR1 MDHEN and CDR2 SYDVKM. Written as DNA, the CDR3 is TGTGCCAGCAGTGCCCGACAGGGGGCGGGGGGGGCCAACGTCCTGACTTTC. Its translation is CASSARQGAGGANVLTF.

The chain employs TRBV5-1 and TRBJ1-5; possibly TRBD1 for D (5 bases). The CDR3 runs to 13 residues. CDR1 and CDR2 from the germline V gene are SGHRS and YFSETQ. Trimming stripped 6 bases from V and 3 bases from J, with 10 bases between. CDR3 in amino acids: CASIPGTNQPQHF. Here the CDR3 DNA reads TGCGCCAGCATCCCCGGGACCAATCAGCCCCAGCATTTT.

The chain uses TRBV9 and TRBJ2-5, with TRBD2 matching over 12 bases. This CDR3 contains 15 residues. V trimming: 0 bases; J trimming: 4 bases; junction bases outside the gene matches: 1. CDR1 and CDR2 from the germline V gene are SGDLS and YYNGEE. This CDR3 is CASSVATSGRETQYF. The CDR3 nucleotides read TGTGCCAGCAGCGTAGCGACTAGCGGGAGAGAGACCCAGTACTTC.

The rearrangement links TRBV24-1 to TRBJ1-1; 7 bases are a match to TRBD1. The germline V gene has CDR1 KGHDR and CDR2 SFDVKD. This CDR3 has 14 residues. Trimming cost V 3 bases and J 7 bases; bases outside gene matches: 7. In DNA form, the CDR3 reads TGTGCCACCAGTGATCCCCACAGGGGTAATGAAGCTTTCTTT. Residues: CATSDPHRGNEAFF.

This clonotype was recorded a few times. The rearrangement links TRBV5-1 to TRBJ1-2, with 7 bases lining up with TRBD1. In germline, CDR1 is SGHRS, CDR2 YFSETQ. Trimming took 2 bases from V and 5 from J; bases not matched to a gene: 3. The CDR3 sequence is 13 residues long. Here the CDR3 DNA reads TGCGCCAGCAGCTTACAGGGGACATATGGCTACACCTTC. Translated: CASSLQGTYGYTF.

Many counts were recorded for this clonotype. The chain links TRBV14 to TRBJ1-5; D is possibly TRBD1 (5 bases). This CDR3 spans 13 amino acids. Germline CDR1 is SGHDN and CDR2 is FVKESK. Trimming took off 1 base at V and 9 bases at J, with 10 bases between the two ends. In DNA, the CDR3 is TGTGCCAGCAGCCAAGGGGGCGCGGGGCCCCAGCATTTT. This codes for CASSQGGAGPQHF.

On this clonotype itself: Since no conserved phenylalanine or tryptophan closes the CDR3, a read error is the likely cause. The chain joins TRBV29-1 to TRBJ2-1, with TRBD2 matching over 9 bases. Germline V CDR1 and CDR2: SQVTM, ANQGSEA. This CDR3 has 12 amino acids. V shed 7 bases and J 12 bases; nucleotides not matched to a gene: 10. The CDR3 sequence: CSATTSGHGQFL. The CDR3 DNA reads as TGCAGCGCTACGACTAGCGGTCATGGGCAGTTCCTC.

This clonotype was detected only a few times. The chain links TRBV30 to TRBJ1-2; 7 bases fit TRBD1. The CDR3 length is 16 residues. The J segment lost 4 bases and the V segment lost 2 bases, leaving 13 bases of the junction unmatched. From germline, CDR1 is GTSNPN and CDR2 SVGIG (reference sequence). CDR3: CAWSRQGSSKSYGYTF. CDR3 coding DNA: TGTGCCTGGAGTAGACAGGGAAGCAGTAAGAGCTATGGCTACACCTTC.

This clonotype was picked up a small number of times. The chain employs TRBV5-1 and TRBJ2-1; 8 bases line up with TRBD2. CDR1 and CDR2 from the germline V gene are SGHRS and YFSETQ. With 3 bases clipped from V and 0 bases from J, the junction kept 8 bases outside the gene matches. The CDR3 has 17 amino acids. The CDR3 spells CASSSSLSGSSYNEQFF. The CDR3 coding sequence is TGCGCCAGCAGCTCTAGCCTAAGCGGGAGCTCCTACAATGAGCAGTTCTTC.

As regards this clonotype: This sequence may be a read error, since a much larger clone differs from it by one base. The CDR3 DNA is TGTGCTAGTGTTTTGGCAACCGGGACAGGGGCTTCCTTC. The encoded protein is CASVLATGTGASF. The chain recombines TRBV12-5 with TRBJ2-1; 10 nucleotides match TRBD1. CDR3 length equals 13 residues. CDR1 LGHNT and CDR2 FRNRAP come from the germline V gene.

In regard to this clonotype: One end of the junction fails to match germline, which may point to a read error. This sequence joins TRBV7-8 and TRBJ2-3; 9 nucleotides align to TRBD2. CDR1 and CDR2 from the germline V gene are SGHVS and FQNEAQ. The CDR3 runs to 17 residues. CDR3 sequence reads: CANSRGSIAGAPDTQYF. The CDR3 bases are TGTGCCAACAGCCGGGGGTCGATAGCGGGAGCACCAGATACGCAGTATTTT.

The chain links TRBV7-3 to TRBJ1-1; 9 nucleotides align to TRBD1. This CDR3 comprises 18 residues. Germline CDR1 SGHTA, CDR2 FQGTGA. V shed 1 base, J shed 0 bases, and the junction held 9 bases outside the gene matches. The CDR3 nucleotides are TGTGCCAGCAGCTTAAGGAGGACAGGGGCAACTATGAACACTGAAGCTTTCTTT. It codes for CASSLRRTGATMNTEAFF.

The CDR3 is CASSQGEQGLAKNIQYF. CDR3 bases: TGTGCCAGCAGCCAAGGGGAACAGGGGCTAGCCAAAAACATTCAGTACTTC. The chain couples TRBV14 to TRBJ2-4; 7 bases map to TRBD1. This CDR3 has 17 amino acids. Germline V gene data show CDR1 as SGHDN and CDR2 as FVKESK. The V and J ends lost 1 base and 0 bases, in that order; junction bases with no gene match: 6.

Concerning this clonotype itself: The junction differs from germline at one of its ends, possibly a read error. Here the CDR3 DNA reads TGCGCCACCTCAGGGGCAGGGCCTCTAGCCAAAGACATTCAGTACTTC. It yields the protein CATSGAGPLAKDIQYF. The rearrangement joins TRBV10-2 to TRBJ2-4; D is perhaps TRBD1 (6 bases). CDR3 length: 16 residues. In germline, CDR1 is WSHSY, CDR2 SAAADI.

On this clonotype: The junction departs from germline at one end; a sequencing error may be responsible. The chain uses TRBV11-2 and TRBJ2-1; D possibly corresponds to TRBD2 (7 bases). This CDR3 contains 16 residues. Germline CDR1 reads SGHAT; CDR2 reads FQNNGV. The CDR3 bases are TGTCCCAGGAGCTTAGGGGGGGGCCAGCTGAGGAATGAGCAGTTCTTC. Its translation: CPRSLGGGQLRNEQFF. The complete variable domain, with remaining parts taken from reference TRBV11-2 and TRBJ2-1, reads EAGVAQSPRYKIIEKRQSVAFWCNPISGHATLYWYQQILGQGPKLLIQFQNNGVVDDSQLPKDRFSAERLKGVDSTLKIQPAKLEDSAVYLCPRSLGGGQLRNEQFFGPGTRLTVL.

As to this clonotype: A much larger clone lies a single base off, so this may be a read error. The missing conserved phenylalanine or tryptophan at the end of this CDR3 makes a read error likely. V and J are TRBV29-1 and TRBJ1-1; D may be TRBD1 (5 bases). Germline CDR1 SQVTM, CDR2 ANQGSEA. The V end lost 6 bases, the J end lost 5 bases, and 16 bases lay between the germline ends. The length of the CDR3 is 13 residues. This CDR3 is CSVAGTGGTEAFC. The CDR3 DNA is TGCAGCGTCGCCGGGACGGGAGGGACTGAAGCTTTCTGT.

Of note for this clonotype: The junction shows a germline mismatch at one end, possibly a read error. The CDR3 DNA is TGTGCCAGCAGCCCGAGGCAGGGAACTGGGACCAACGTCCTGACATTC. Protein product: CASSPRQGTGTNVLTF. The V call is TRBV11-3, the J call TRBJ2-6; tentatively, D is TRBD1 or TRBD2 (5 bases each). CDR3 size: 16 residues. The germline V gene has CDR1 SGHNT and CDR2 YENEEA.

This clonotype has only one observation. At one end, the junction sequence differs from germline, possibly due to a read error. The CDR3 here is CASIQEGRETQYF. Here the CDR3 DNA reads TGTGCCAGCATCCAAGAAGGAAGGGAGACCCAGTACTTC. The genes are TRBV14 and TRBJ2-5, with D hard to call. This CDR3 is built from 13 residues. In germline, CDR1 is SGHDN, CDR2 FVKESK. Drawing the rest from reference TRBV14 and TRBJ2-5, the complete variable domain is EAGVTQFPSHSVIEKGQTVTLRCDPISGHDNLYWYRRVMGKEIKFLLHFVKESKQDESGMPNNRFLAERTGGTYSTLKVQPAELEDSGVYFCASIQEGRETQYFGPGTRLLVL.

Turning to this clonotype: Its ends do not fully match the called genes, so a read error is possible. The rearrangement uses TRBV5-1 and TRBJ2-3, with D maybe TRBD2 (5 bases). Per germline, CDR1 SGHRS and CDR2 YFSETQ. The CDR3 is 16 amino acids. The CDR3 DNA sequence: TGCGCCAGCAGCTTGGTTGCGGGCCGTGGCACATATACGCAGTATTTT. This translates into CASSLVAGRGTYTQYF.